This is a list of T cell receptor beta chains from one sample in a study of post-analysis software for immune sequencing data. A single record per CDR3 protein comes from TCRdb applying MiXCR to the PCR reads. The sample lists about 680,000 distinct CDR3 sequences, approximately 60% occurring once. The sample comprised blood. These receptor sequences come from a girl aged 2 to 9 with multiple sclerosis. The CDR3 runs from the conserved cysteine through the conserved F or W.

J,V,length,CDR3
TRBJ2-1,TRBV5-4,15,CASSLSLAGVNEQFF
TRBJ1-2,TRBV29-1,13,CSAEGGANYGYTF
TRBJ2-3,TRBV6-1,12,CASTHFTDTQYF
TRBJ2-5,TRBV20-1,14,CSAKEASGGETQYF
TRBJ2-3,TRBV20-1,17,CSARVRSGSPSTDAQYF
TRBJ2-5,TRBV5-1,16,CASSFAGVGGQETQYF
TRBJ2-2,TRBV20-1,12,CSSGKDTGELFF
TRBJ1-2,TRBV14,13,CASSQNTNYGYTF
TRBJ2-3,TRBV7-9,16,CASSLGLAGATDTQYF
TRBJ1-1,TRBV10-3,12,CAMGQGGPEAFF
TRBJ2-7,TRBV27,14,CASSLTGDSYEQYF
TRBJ2-3,TRBV5-1,15,CASSVGAGGGDTQYF
TRBJ2-1,TRBV12-3/TRBV12-4,15,CASSLVRGLINEQFF
-,TRBV6-5,14,CASSYSGPSYEQYF
TRBJ2-5,TRBV4-3,17,CASSQAGTGGFQETQYF
-,TRBV6-2/TRBV6-3,13,CASSYGISYEQYF
TRBJ2-1,TRBV5-1,17,CASSLRGSGVLGNEQFF
TRBJ2-1,TRBV12-5,22,CASGPYTYQGAASGPFMNEQFF
TRBJ2-7,TRBV7-9,16,CASSPLSGREAYEQYF
TRBJ2-5,TRBV5-1,13,CASSPSGDETQYF
TRBJ2-6,TRBV5-1,18,CASRASQRGASGANVLTF
-,TRBV10-1,13,CASSATFQETQYF
-,TRBV10-2,17,CASSEGALAGGIYEQYF